This TCR beta chain appears in the sequencing data of a study of glioma-infiltrating T cells. The germline V gene encodes CDR1 SGHDN and CDR2 FVKESK. The junction had 6 bases not matched to a gene; V was cut back by 3 bases and J by 6 bases. The CDR3 runs 15 residues. Amplification of TCR alpha and beta CDR3 regions from RNA used iRepertoire nested multiplex PCR. One entry per CDR3 protein results from TCRdb running MiXCR on the multiplex PCR reads. This table has roughly 200,000 distinct CDR3 sequences, 43% appearing once. Only a few counts were recorded for this clonotype. V is TRBV14 and J is TRBJ2-2, with 8 nucleotides matching TRBD1. This TCR came from a human donor with low-grade glioma or glioblastoma, undergoing nonglioma brain surgery, or in good health (not recorded which). Material: glioma tissue, nonneoplastic brain tissue, or PBMCs (not recorded which). The CDR3 sequence: CASSQTTGVAGELFF. Here the CDR3 DNA reads TGTGCCAGCAGCCAGACGACAGGGGTTGCCGGGGAGCTGTTTTTT.